This T cell receptor (beta chain) was retrieved from a study of T cell repertoires in cytomegalovirus infection. In the study overall: An indication of both CMV infection and matching HLA type came from public TCR beta signatures.

The CDR3 covers 12 residues. Deletions cut 2 bases from V and 3 bases from J, with 4 bases between. This clonotype turned up a few times. The antigen is unknown. TCRdb independently ran MiXCR on the reads; one entry per CDR3 protein. The profile shows some 110,000 distinct CDR3 sequences, around 10% of them singletons. The sequenced material came from PBMCs, sequenced either directly or after in vitro stimulation (not recorded which). The J gene is TRBJ1-1, the V gene TRBV12-3 or TRBV12-4; D unresolved. The clonotype originates from a human donor in good health (CMV status not recorded). Some clones in this sample may be carry-over from other donors' samples. The CDR3: CASSLSYTEAFF. CDR3 DNA sequence: TGTGCCAGCAGTTTAAGCTACACTGAAGCTTTCTTT.